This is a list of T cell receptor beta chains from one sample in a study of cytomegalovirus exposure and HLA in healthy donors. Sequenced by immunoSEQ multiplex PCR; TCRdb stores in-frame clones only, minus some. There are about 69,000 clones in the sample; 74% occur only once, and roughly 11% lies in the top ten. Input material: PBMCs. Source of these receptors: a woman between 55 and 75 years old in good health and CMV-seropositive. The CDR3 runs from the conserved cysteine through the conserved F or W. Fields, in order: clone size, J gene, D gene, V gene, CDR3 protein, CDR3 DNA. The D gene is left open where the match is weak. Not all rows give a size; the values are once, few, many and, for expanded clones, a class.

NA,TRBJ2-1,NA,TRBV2,CASTQLASFNEQFF,TGTGCCAGCACCCAGCTAGCGTCGTTTAATGAGCAGTTCTTC
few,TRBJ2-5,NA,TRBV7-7,CASSAIRGAETQYF,TGTGCTAGCAGTGCTATCAGGGGCGCGGAGACCCAGTACTTC
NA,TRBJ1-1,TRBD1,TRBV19,CASSEQGAGTEAFF,TGTGCCAGTAGTGAACAGGGGGCTGGCACTGAAGCTTTCTTT
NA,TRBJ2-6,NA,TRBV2,CASGRDKTAGANVLTF,TGTGCCAGCGGACGGGACAAAACGGCTGGGGCCAACGTCCTGACTTTC
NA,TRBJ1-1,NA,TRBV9,CASSPRGGRISEAFF,TGTGCCAGCAGCCCCCGGGGGGGCCGGATATCTGAAGCTTTCTTT
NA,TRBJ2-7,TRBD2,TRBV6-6,CASSWGGSSYEQYF,TGTGCCAGCAGTTGGGGGGGAAGCTCCTACGAGCAGTACTTC
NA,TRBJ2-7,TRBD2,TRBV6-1,CASSAGLAGEGYEQYF,TGTGCCAGCAGTGCGGGACTAGCGGGAGAAGGCTACGAGCAGTACTTC
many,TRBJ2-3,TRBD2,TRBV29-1,CSPVSAGGPDTQYF,TGCAGCCCAGTCAGTGCGGGGGGCCCAGATACGCAGTATTTT
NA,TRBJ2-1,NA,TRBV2,CASKGEFRGPNEQFF,TGTGCCAGCAAGGGGGAGTTCCGCGGACCCAATGAGCAGTTCTTC
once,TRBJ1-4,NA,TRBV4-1,CASSPGVGEKLFF,TGCGCCAGCAGCCCGGGGGTGGGGGAAAAACTGTTTTTT
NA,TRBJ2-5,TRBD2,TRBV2,CASSELAGGTETQYF,TGTGCCAGCAGTGAACTAGCGGGGGGGACAGAGACCCAGTACTTC
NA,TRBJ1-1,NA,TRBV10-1,CASSPLRRGTEAFF,TGCGCCAGCAGCCCCCTACGTCGGGGCACTGAAGCTTTCTTT
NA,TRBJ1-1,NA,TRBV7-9,CASSLGGGAFF,TGTGCCAGCAGCCTTGGGGGGGGAGCTTTCTTT
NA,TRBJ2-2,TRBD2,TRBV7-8,CASSSHGTSGTYTGELFF,TGTGCCAGCAGCTCACACGGGACTAGCGGGACCTACACCGGGGAGCTGTTTTTT
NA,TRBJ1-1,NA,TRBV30,CAWSVRGYTEAFF,TGTGCCTGGAGTGTACGAGGATACACTGAAGCTTTCTTT
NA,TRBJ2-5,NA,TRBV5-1,CASSSTSRETQYF,TGCGCCAGCAGCTCGACTAGTAGGGAGACCCAGTACTTC
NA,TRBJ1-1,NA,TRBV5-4,CASSLGPEANTEAFF,TGTGCCAGCAGCTTGGGGCCCGAGGCGAACACTGAAGCTTTCTTT
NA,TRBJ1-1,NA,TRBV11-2,CASSQAIEAFF,TGTGCCAGCAGCCAAGCTATTGAAGCTTTCTTT
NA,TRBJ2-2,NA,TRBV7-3,CASSLTGPDTGELFF,TGTGCCAGCAGCTTAACGGGGCCCGACACCGGGGAGCTGTTTTTT
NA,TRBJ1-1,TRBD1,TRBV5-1,CASSLGQGAKTEAFF,TGCGCCAGCAGCTTGGGGCAGGGGGCTAAAACTGAAGCTTTCTTT
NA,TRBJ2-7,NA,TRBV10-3,CAISESNPRYEQYF,TGTGCCATCAGTGAGTCGAATCCGAGGTACGAGCAGTACTTC